This TCR beta chain is drawn from a study of blood T cell repertoires in COVID-19. About the research overall: T cells, B-cell-depleted T cells, or PBMCs supplied cDNA or gDNA.

Assay: immunoSEQ multiplex PCR; the TCRdb copy retains only in-frame clones and omits some. The data show 150,000 or so clones, about 80% seen once. The CDR3 totals 16 residues. Trimming took 2 bases from V and 7 from J, leaving 19 bases between them. Germline V CDR1 and CDR2: KGHSH, LQKENI. Material for sequencing was peripheral blood. The J gene is TRBJ2-3, the V gene TRBV18; perhaps TRBD2 as D (7 bases). This sequence was found in a human donor in a cohort sampled during active COVID-19. The CDR3: CASSPGAVQGGYTQYF. The CDR3 nucleotides are TGTGCCAGCTCACCAGGTGCAGTACAGGGAGGGTATACGCAGTATTTT. Drawing the rest from reference TRBV18 and TRBJ2-3, the complete variable domain is NAGVMQNPRHLVRRRGQEARLRCSPMKGHSHVYWYRQLPEEGLKFMVYLQKENIIDESGMPKERFSAEFPKEGPSILRIQQVVRGDSAAYFCASSPGAVQGGYTQYFGPGTRLTVL.